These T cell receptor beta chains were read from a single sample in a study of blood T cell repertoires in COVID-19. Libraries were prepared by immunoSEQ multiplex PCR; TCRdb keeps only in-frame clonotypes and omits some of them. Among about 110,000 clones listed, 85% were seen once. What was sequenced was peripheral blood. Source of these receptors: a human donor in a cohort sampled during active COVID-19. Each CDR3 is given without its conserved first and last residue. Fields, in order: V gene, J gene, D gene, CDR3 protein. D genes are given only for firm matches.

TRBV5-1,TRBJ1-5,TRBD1,ASSPGQGDQPQH
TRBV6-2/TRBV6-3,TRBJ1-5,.,ASSPSQGSQPQH
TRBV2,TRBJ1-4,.,ASSNQGATNEKLF
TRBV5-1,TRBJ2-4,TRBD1,ASSLGGGKAENIQY
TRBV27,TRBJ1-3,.,ASSLSGRGSGNTIY
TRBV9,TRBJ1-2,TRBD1,ASSVGSKGQGLLVSGYT
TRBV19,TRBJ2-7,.,ASSMGQAPYEQY
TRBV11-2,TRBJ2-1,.,ASSHGSSYNEQF
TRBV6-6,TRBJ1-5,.,ASSYPEVHQPQH
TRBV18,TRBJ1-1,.,ASSPPPGRAEAF
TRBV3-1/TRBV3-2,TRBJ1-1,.,ASSHTTGNTEAF
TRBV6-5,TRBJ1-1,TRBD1,ASSRDRVGTEAF
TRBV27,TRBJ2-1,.,ASSLTIRSYNEQF